This entry lists 21 T cell receptor beta chains sequenced from one sample in a study of blood T cells in healthy people across ages. A second PCR of 7 to 11 cycles used a sample-barcoded 5' primer and a J-beta primer mix. A single record per CDR3 protein comes from TCRdb applying MiXCR to the 5' RACE reads. Seen here are about 720,000 distinct CDR3 sequences, approximately 22% observed once, and the top ten hold around 21%. Sequencing was performed on blood. These receptors all stem from a man in his 70s in good health.

CDR3 region: CASSQDFIAGYEQYF. The DNA of the CDR3 is TGTGCCAGCAGCCAAGACTTTATAGCGGGGTACGAGCAGTACTTC. J is TRBJ2-7 and V is TRBV3-1, with 8 bases lining up with TRBD2. The CDR3 has 15 residues. CDR1 and CDR2 (germline): LGHDT, YNNKEL (reference sequence). Losses at the gene ends were 0 bases for V and 4 bases for J; bases not matched to a gene: 5.

This clonotype has just a few counts. V and J are TRBV10-1 and TRBJ2-7; maybe TRBD2 (6 bases). The V end was cut by 8 bases, the J end by 2 bases, with 16 bases between. Germline CDR1 is WNHNN and CDR2 is SYGVQD (reference sequence). The CDR3 is 14 amino acids. The CDR3 here is CASSREKGPYEQYF. The CDR3 DNA reads as TGCGCCAGCTCCCGGGAGAAGGGTCCCTACGAGCAGTACTTC.

This chain uses TRBV5-1 with TRBJ1-1; 10 bases align to TRBD1. The CDR3 runs to 14 residues. Per germline, CDR1 SGHRS and CDR2 YFSETQ. V shed 4 bases, J shed 4 bases, and the junction held 4 bases outside the gene matches. CDR3 region: CASSPDRGVTEAFF. The CDR3 bases are TGCGCCAGCAGCCCGGACAGGGGGGTCACTGAAGCTTTCTTT.

V usage is TRBV7-9 and J usage is TRBJ2-1; TRBD2 agrees at 7 bases. J gave up 8 bases and V 1 base, and 5 bases lay outside the gene matches. Germline V gives CDR1 SEHNR, CDR2 FQNEAQ (reference sequence). The CDR3 runs 14 residues. CDR3 sequence: CASSLDGLDDEQFF. Here the CDR3 DNA reads TGTGCCAGCAGCTTAGATGGACTAGACGATGAGCAGTTCTTC.

In this sample, this clonotype turned up many times. The rearrangement links TRBV14 to TRBJ2-1; D ambiguous. The CDR3 length is 13 residues. Germline loops: CDR1 SGHDN, CDR2 FVKESK. V was shortened by 1 base and J by 10 bases, with 11 bases between the two germline ends. Here the CDR3 DNA reads TGTGCCAGCAGCCAAGGCTCAGTTCGCGAGCAGTTCTTC. It specifies CASSQGSVREQFF.

This clonotype was detected only once. The genes are TRBV20-1 and TRBJ2-1, with 8 bases lining up with TRBD1. The CDR3 contains 16 residues. CDR1 DFQATT and CDR2 SNEGSKA come from the germline V gene (reference sequence). The V and J ends lost 6 bases and 2 bases, in that order; junction bases with no gene match: 12. The CDR3 is CSATPPDRVAYNEQFF. In DNA form, the CDR3 reads TGCAGTGCGACCCCCCCGGACAGGGTAGCCTACAATGAGCAGTTCTTC.

The rearrangement joins TRBV20-1 to TRBJ2-3; D gene ambiguous. The V end lost 3 bases, the J end lost 0 bases, and 10 bases lay between the germline ends. Germline V lookup: CDR1 DFQATT, CDR2 SNEGSKA (reference sequence). The CDR3 sequence is 14 residues long. The CDR3 coding sequence is TGCAGTGCTAGGCGAGGATTTAGCACAGATACGCAGTATTTT. Translating gives CSARRGFSTDTQYF.

Note on this clonotype: One end of the junction fails to match germline, which may point to a read error. CDR3 region: CASSRTGGSGQEPQYF. DNA for the CDR3: TGCGCCAGCAGCCGGACAGGGGGCTCGGGGCAAGAGCCCCAGTACTTC. The chain recombines TRBV5-1 with TRBJ2-5, with 11 bases identical to TRBD1. The CDR3 runs to 16 residues. The germline V gene has CDR1 SGHRS and CDR2 YFSETQ.

The chain employs TRBV6-6 and TRBJ2-7, with unresolved D. Germline assignment: CDR1 MNHNY and CDR2 SVGAGI (reference sequence). Trimming pared 0 bases from V and 2 bases from J, leaving 14 bases between. This CDR3 has 16 amino acids. The CDR3 coding sequence is TGTGCCAGCAGTTACTCTATATTCGGGCCAGCCTACGAGCAGTACTTC. Amino acid sequence: CASSYSIFGPAYEQYF.

V usage is TRBV7-9 and J usage is TRBJ2-7; tentatively, D is TRBD2 (5 bases). In germline, CDR1 is SEHNR, CDR2 FQNEAQ (reference sequence). The CDR3 runs to 15 residues. V dropped 5 bases and J dropped 0 bases, with 14 bases sitting between them. CDR3 DNA: TGTGCCAGCAGCCCTAGCAGTATTAGCTCCTACGAGCAGTACGTC. The encoded protein is CASSPSSISSYEQYV.

The genes are TRBV18 and TRBJ2-5; D is undetermined. The J call is uncertain, as TRBJ2-7 better fits the DNA end. Germline CDR1 reads KGHSH; CDR2 reads LQKENI. The CDR3 is 16 amino acids. The DNA for the CDR3 is TGTGCCAGCTCACCTAATCTCGTGGCCGCCGACTACGAGCAGTACTTC. As protein: CASSPNLVAADYEQYF.

The CDR3 is CASSAEYSGDEQYF. The CDR3 DNA reads as TGTGCCAGCAGCGCCGAATACTCAGGGGACGAGCAGTACTTC. The V call is TRBV11-2, the J call TRBJ2-5; the D gene is possibly TRBD1 (6 bases). The better agreement between TRBJ2-7 and the DNA end casts doubt on the J call. This CDR3 has 14 residues. Germline values: CDR1 SGHAT, CDR2 FQNNGV.

This clonotype was detected ten times or more. The chain links TRBV29-1 to TRBJ1-1, with D uncertain. CDR1 is SQVTM, CDR2 ANQGSEA, per germline. Trimming stripped 4 bases from V and 2 bases from J, with 5 bases between. CDR3 size: 11 residues. The CDR3 DNA reads as TGCAGCGTTGTGGGTAACACTGAAGCTTTCTTT. Its protein is CSVVGNTEAFF.

The chain links TRBV19 to TRBJ1-3; maybe TRBD1 (5 bases). Germline V gene sequence: CDR1 LNHDA, CDR2 SQIVND (reference sequence). V gave up 3 bases and J gave up 0 bases, with 9 bases separating them. This CDR3 has 15 amino acids. The CDR3 reads CASSMDTNSGNTIYF. CDR3 coding DNA: TGTGCCAGTAGTATGGACACCAACTCTGGAAACACCATATATTTT.

As for this clonotype: This may be a read error: a much more frequent sequence differs by one nucleotide. This sequence joins TRBV29-1 and TRBJ2-1; unclear D gene. The J call is uncertain, as TRBJ2-5 better fits the DNA end. CDR3 length equals 12 residues. The germline V gene has CDR1 SQVTM and CDR2 ANQGSEA. The CDR3 reads CSCRRFGETQYF. The CDR3 bases are TGCAGCTGCCGACGGTTCGGGGAGACCCAGTACTTC.

The chain couples TRBV7-2 to TRBJ2-3; unclear D gene. Germline V CDR1 and CDR2: SGHTA, FQGNSA. This CDR3 has 13 residues. Trimming pared 7 bases from V and 6 bases from J, leaving 14 bases between. The CDR3 protein is CASTKFFVDTQYF. The CDR3 DNA sequence: TGTGCCAGCACCAAATTTTTCGTTGATACGCAGTATTTT.

The V gene is TRBV9, the J gene TRBJ1-2; tentative D call: TRBD1 (6 bases). The CDR3 extends over 16 amino acids. The germline V and J ends were trimmed by 4 bases and 6 bases, with 22 bases remaining between them. In germline, CDR1 is SGDLS, CDR2 YYNGEE. Here the CDR3 DNA reads TGTGCCAGCAGCCTCATGGGGGGAGGGACATCCAATGGCTACACCTTC. Its translation: CASSLMGGGTSNGYTF.

This clonotype was detected only a few times. The rearrangement joins TRBV7-8 to TRBJ2-5; D remains ambiguous. The CDR3 covers 15 residues. Trimming cost V 3 bases and J 4 bases, with 15 bases left between them. Germline CDR1 is SGHVS and CDR2 is FQNEAQ. CDR3 nucleotide sequence: TGTGCCAGCAGCTTTTCGGCCATCCGGGTAGAGACCCAGTACTTC. Protein sequence: CASSFSAIRVETQYF.

This clonotype appeared a few times. J is TRBJ2-5 and V is TRBV20-1; D may be TRBD2 (7 bases). Per germline, CDR1 DFQATT and CDR2 SNEGSKA (reference sequence). Trimming removed 3 bases at V and 7 bases at J, with 18 bases between. The CDR3 runs to 14 residues. For the CDR3, the DNA is TGCAGTGCTAGCGGGCGGGGGCCCATTTCGACCCAGTACTTC. Amino acids: CSASGRGPISTQYF.

This clonotype has just a few counts. The V gene is TRBV29-1, the J gene TRBJ1-5, with D maybe TRBD1 (5 bases). CDR3 length: 14 amino acids. V lost 6 bases and J 3 bases, leaving 15 bases between the germline ends. Germline V gives CDR1 SQVTM, CDR2 ANQGSEA. The CDR3 DNA follows: TGCAGCGTGGCAACAGGCGGAAACAATCAGCCCCAGCATTTT. It is translated as CSVATGGNNQPQHF.

This clonotype was detected a few times. V and J are TRBV14 and TRBJ2-5; 7 positions agree with TRBD1. Germline loops: CDR1 SGHDN, CDR2 FVKESK. The CDR3 contains 15 residues. J lost 5 bases, V lost 0 bases, and 6 bases had no gene match. The CDR3 sequence is CASSQENRGPETQYF. The DNA for the CDR3 is TGTGCCAGCAGCCAAGAGAACAGGGGTCCCGAGACCCAGTACTTC.